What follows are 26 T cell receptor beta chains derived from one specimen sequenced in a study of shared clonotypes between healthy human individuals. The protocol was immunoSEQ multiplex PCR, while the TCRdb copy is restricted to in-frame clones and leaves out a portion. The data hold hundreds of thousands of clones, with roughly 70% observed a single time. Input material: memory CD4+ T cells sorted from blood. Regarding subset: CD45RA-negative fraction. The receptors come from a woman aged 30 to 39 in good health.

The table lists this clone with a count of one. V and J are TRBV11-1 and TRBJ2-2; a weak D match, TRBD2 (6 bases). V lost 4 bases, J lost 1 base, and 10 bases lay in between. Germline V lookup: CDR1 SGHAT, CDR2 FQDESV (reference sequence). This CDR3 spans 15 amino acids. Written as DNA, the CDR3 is TGTGCCAGCAGCTCGGGTAGCGGGAACACCGGGGAGCTGTTTTTT. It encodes CASSSGSGNTGELFF. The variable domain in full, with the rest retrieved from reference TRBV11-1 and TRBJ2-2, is EAEVAQSPRYKITEKSQAVAFWCDPISGHATLYWYRQILGQGPELLVQFQDESVVDDSQLPKDRFSAERLKGVDSTLKIQPAELGDSAMYLCASSSGSGNTGELFFGEGSRLTVL.

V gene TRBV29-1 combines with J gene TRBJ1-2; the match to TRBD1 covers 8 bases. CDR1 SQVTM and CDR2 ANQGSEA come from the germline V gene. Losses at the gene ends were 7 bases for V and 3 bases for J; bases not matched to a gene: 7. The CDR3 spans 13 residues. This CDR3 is CSGFGGQDYGYTF. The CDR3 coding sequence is TGCAGCGGATTTGGGGGACAGGACTATGGCTACACCTTC.

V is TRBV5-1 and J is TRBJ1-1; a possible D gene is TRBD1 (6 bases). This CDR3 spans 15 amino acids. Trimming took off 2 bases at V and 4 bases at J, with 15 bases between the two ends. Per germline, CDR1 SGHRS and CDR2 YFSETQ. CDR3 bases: TGCGCCAGCAGCTTCCAAGGGGGGCAGATCACTGAAGCTTTCTTT. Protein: CASSFQGGQITEAFF.

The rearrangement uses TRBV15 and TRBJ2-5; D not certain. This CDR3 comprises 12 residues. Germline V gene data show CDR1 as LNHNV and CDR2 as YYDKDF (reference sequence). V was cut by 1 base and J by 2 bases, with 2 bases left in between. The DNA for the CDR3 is TGTGCCACCAGCAGAGTTCAAGAGACCCAGTACTTC. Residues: CATSRVQETQYF. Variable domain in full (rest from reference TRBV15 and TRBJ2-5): DAMVIQNPRYQVTQFGKPVTLSCSQTLNHNVMYWYQQKSSQAPKLLFHYYDKDFNNEADTPDNFQSRRPNTSFCFLDIRSPGLGDTAMYLCATSRVQETQYFGPGTRLLVL.

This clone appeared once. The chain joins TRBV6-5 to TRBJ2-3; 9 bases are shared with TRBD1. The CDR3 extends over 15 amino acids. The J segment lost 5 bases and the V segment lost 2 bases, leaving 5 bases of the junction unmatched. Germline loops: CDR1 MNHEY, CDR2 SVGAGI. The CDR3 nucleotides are TGTGCCAGCAGTTACCCTGGGACAGGGCGAGATACGCAGTATTTT. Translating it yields CASSYPGTGRDTQYF.

Here the CDR3 DNA reads TGCGCCAGCAGGGCGGCGGGGTATTCTGGGGCCAACGTCCTGACTTTC. It specifies CASRAAGYSGANVLTF. The chain employs TRBV5-1 and TRBJ2-6; tentative D call: TRBD2 (6 bases). Germline V gene data show CDR1 as SGHRS and CDR2 as YFSETQ. The length of the CDR3 is 16 residues. V gave up 5 bases and J gave up 1 base, with 13 bases separating them.

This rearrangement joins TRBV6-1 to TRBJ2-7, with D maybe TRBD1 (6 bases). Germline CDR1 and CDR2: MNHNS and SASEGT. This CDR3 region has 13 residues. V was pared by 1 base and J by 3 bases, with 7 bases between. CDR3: CASSEGTDYEQYF. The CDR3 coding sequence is TGTGCCAGCAGTGAAGGGACAGACTACGAGCAGTACTTC.

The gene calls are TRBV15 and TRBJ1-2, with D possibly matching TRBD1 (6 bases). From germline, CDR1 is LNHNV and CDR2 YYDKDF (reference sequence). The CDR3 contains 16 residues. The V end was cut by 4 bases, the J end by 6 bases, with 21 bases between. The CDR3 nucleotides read TGTGCCACCAGCAAAACGGACAGATCCTACGTCCATGGCTACACCTTC. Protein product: CATSKTDRSYVHGYTF. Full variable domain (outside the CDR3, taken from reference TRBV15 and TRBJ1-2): DAMVIQNPRYQVTQFGKPVTLSCSQTLNHNVMYWYQQKSSQAPKLLFHYYDKDFNNEADTPDNFQSRRPNTSFCFLDIRSPGLGDTAMYLCATSKTDRSYVHGYTFGSGTRLTVV.

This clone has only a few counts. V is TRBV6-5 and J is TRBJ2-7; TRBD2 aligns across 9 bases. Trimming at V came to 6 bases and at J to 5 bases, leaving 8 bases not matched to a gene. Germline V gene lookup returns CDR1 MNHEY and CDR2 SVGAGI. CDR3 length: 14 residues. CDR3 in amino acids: CASSRRTSDNEQYF. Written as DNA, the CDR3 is TGTGCCAGCAGCCGTAGGACTAGCGACAACGAGCAGTACTTC.

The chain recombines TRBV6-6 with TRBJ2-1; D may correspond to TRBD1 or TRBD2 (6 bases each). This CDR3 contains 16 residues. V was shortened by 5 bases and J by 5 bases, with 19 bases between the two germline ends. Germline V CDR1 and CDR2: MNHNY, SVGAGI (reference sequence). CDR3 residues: CASSPEGGKGHNEQFF. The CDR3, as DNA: TGTGCCAGCAGTCCCGAGGGGGGTAAAGGGCACAATGAGCAGTTCTTC.

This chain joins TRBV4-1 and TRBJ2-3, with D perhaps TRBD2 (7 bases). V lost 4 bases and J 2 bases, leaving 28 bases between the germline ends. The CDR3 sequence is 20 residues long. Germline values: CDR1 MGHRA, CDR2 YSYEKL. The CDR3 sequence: CASSPLGGPSGLGPTDTQYF. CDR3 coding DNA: TGCGCCAGCAGCCCCCTAGGGGGTCCTAGCGGCCTAGGACCCACAGATACGCAGTATTTT.

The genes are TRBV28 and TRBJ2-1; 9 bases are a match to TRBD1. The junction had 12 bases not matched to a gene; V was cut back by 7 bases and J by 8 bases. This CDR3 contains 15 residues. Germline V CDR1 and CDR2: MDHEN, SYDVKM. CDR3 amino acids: CASTSQGARNDEQFF. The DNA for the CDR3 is TGTGCCAGCACCTCACAGGGGGCGCGGAACGATGAGCAGTTCTTC.

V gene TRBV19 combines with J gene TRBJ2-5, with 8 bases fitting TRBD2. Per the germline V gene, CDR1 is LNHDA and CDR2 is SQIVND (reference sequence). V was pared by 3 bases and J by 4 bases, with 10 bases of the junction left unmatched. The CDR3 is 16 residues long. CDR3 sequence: CASSIGSGSFPETQYF. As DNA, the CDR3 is TGTGCCAGTAGTATCGGAAGCGGGAGTTTCCCAGAGACCCAGTACTTC.

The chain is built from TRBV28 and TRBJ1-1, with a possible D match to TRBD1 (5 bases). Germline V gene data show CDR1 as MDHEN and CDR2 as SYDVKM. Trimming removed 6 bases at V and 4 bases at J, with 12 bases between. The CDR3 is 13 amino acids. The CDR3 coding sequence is TGTGCCAGCAGCCCCGTCGGGGCCACTGAAGCTTTCTTT. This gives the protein CASSPVGATEAFF. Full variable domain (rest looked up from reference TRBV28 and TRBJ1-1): DVKVTQSSRYLVKRTGEKVFLECVQDMDHENMFWYRQDPGLGLRLIYFSYDVKMKEKGDIPEGYSVSREKKERFSLILESASTNQTSMYLCASSPVGATEAFFGQGTRLTVV.

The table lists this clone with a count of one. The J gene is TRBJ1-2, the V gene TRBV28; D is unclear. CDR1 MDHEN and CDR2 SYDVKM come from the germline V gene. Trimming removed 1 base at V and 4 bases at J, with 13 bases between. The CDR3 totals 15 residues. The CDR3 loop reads CASSLFQTNLYGYTF. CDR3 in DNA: TGTGCCAGCAGTTTATTTCAAACCAACCTCTATGGCTACACCTTC.

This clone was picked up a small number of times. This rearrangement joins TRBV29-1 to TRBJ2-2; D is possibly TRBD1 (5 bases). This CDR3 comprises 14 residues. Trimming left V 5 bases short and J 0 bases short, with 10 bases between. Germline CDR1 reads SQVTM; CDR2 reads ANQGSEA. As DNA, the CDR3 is TGCAGCGTTCGCCGGACAACGAACACCGGGGAGCTGTTTTTT. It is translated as CSVRRTTNTGELFF.

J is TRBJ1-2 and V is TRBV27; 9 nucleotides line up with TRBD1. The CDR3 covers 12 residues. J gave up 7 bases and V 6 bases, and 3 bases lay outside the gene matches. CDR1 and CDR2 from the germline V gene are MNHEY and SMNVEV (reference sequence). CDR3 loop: CASRTGGGGYTF. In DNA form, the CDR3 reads TGTGCCAGCAGAACAGGGGGCGGTGGCTACACCTTC.

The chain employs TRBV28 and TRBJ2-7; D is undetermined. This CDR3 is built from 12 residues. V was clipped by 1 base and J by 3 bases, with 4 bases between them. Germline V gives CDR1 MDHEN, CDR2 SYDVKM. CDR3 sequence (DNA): TGTGCCAGCAGTTTATTCGACTACGAGCAGTACTTC. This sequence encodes CASSLFDYEQYF. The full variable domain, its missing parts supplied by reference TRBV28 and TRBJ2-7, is DVKVTQSSRYLVKRTGEKVFLECVQDMDHENMFWYRQDPGLGLRLIYFSYDVKMKEKGDIPEGYSVSREKKERFSLILESASTNQTSMYLCASSLFDYEQYFGPGTRLTVT.

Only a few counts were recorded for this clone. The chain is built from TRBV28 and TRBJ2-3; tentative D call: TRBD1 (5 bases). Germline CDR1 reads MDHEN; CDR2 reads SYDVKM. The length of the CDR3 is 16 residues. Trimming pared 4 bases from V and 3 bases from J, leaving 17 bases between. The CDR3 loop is CASSSVGATPTDTQYF. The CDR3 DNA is TGTGCCAGCAGTTCCGTAGGGGCTACGCCAACAGATACGCAGTATTTT.

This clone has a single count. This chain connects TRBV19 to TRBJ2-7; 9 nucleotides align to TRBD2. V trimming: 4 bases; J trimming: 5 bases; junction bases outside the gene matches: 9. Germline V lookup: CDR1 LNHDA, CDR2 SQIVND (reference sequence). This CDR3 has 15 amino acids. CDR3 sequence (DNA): TGTGCCAGTAGTAGCGGGACTAGCTTTCCGGACGAGCAGTACTTC. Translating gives CASSSGTSFPDEQYF. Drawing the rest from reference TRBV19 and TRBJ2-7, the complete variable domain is DGGITQSPKYLFRKEGQNVTLSCEQNLNHDAMYWYRQDPGQGLRLIYYSQIVNDFQKGDIAEGYSVSREKKESFPLTVTSAQKNPTAFYLCASSSGTSFPDEQYFGPGTRLTVT.

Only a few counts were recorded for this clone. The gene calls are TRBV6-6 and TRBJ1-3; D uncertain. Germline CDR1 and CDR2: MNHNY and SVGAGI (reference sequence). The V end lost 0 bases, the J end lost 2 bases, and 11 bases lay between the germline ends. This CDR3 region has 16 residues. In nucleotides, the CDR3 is TGTGCCAGCAGTTACTCTGGGCCAGGAGCTGGAAACACCATATATTTT. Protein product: CASSYSGPGAGNTIYF.

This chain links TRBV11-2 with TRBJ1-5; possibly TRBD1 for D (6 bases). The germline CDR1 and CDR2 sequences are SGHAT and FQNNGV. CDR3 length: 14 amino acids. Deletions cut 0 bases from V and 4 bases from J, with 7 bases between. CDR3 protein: CASSLDRGNQPQHF. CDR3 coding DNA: TGTGCCAGCAGCTTAGACAGGGGAAATCAGCCCCAGCATTTT.

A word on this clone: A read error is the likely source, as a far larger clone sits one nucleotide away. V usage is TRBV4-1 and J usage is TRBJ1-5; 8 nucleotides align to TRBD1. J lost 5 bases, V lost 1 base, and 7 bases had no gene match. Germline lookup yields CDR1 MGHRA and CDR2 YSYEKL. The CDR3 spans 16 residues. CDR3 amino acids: CASSQGPGQEYQPQHF. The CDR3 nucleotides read TGCGCCAGCAGCCAAGGCCCGGGACAGGAGTATCAGCCCCAGCATTTT.

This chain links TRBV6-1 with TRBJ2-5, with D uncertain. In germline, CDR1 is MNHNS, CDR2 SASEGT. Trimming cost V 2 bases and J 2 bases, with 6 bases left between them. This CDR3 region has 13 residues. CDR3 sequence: CASSESKQETQYF. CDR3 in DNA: TGTGCCAGCAGTGAAAGCAAACAAGAGACCCAGTACTTC.

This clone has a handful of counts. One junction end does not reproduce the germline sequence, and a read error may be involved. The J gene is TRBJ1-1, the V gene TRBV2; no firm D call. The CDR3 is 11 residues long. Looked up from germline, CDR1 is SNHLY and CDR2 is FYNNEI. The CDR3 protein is CPSRNNTEAFF. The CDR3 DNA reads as TGCCCCTCACGGAATAACACTGAAGCTTTCTTT.

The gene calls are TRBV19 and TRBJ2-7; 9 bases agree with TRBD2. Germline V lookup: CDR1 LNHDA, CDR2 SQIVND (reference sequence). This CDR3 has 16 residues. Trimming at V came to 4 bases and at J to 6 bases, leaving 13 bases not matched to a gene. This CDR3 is CASSTSAGGLLGEQYF. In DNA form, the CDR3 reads TGTGCCAGTAGTACCTCAGCGGGAGGTCTGCTGGGCGAGCAGTACTTC.